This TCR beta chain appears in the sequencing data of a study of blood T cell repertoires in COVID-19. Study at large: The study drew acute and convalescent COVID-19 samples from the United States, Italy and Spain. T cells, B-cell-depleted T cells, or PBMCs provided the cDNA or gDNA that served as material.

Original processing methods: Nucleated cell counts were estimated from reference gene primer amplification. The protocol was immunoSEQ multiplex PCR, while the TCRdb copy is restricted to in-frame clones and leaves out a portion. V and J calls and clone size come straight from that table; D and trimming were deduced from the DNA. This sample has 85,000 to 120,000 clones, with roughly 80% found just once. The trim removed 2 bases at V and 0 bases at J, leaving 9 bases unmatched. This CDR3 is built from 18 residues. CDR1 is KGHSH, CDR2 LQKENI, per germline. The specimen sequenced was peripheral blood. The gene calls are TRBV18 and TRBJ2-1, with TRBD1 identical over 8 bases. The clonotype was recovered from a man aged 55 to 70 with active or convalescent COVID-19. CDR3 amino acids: CASSPLASGTGSYNEQFF. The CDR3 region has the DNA TGTGCCAGCTCACCATTAGCCTCCGGGACAGGCTCCTACAATGAGCAGTTCTTC.